This T cell receptor (beta chain) derives from a study of blood T cell repertoires in COVID-19. Study-level information: Sites across the United States, Italy and Spain contributed samples from acute and convalescent COVID-19. Sources were T cells, B-cell-depleted T cells, or PBMCs; the material itself was cDNA or gDNA.

Authors' data handling: It was from reference gene primer amplification that nucleated cell counts were estimated. The repertoire was sequenced with immunoSEQ multiplex PCR; TCRdb's copy has only in-frame clones and lacks some. Clone size and the V and J calls come from that table; the DNA yielded D and trimming. The sample holds approximately 280,000 clones; 75% to 90% are singletons and the top ten take about 4.6%. Germline values: CDR1 SGHNT, CDR2 YYREEE (reference sequence). This CDR3 has 14 amino acids. Deletions cut 3 bases from V and 4 bases from J, with 12 bases between. The sample holds one count of this clone.

Source material: peripheral blood. The rearrangement uses TRBV5-4 and TRBJ2-3, with TRBD1 as a possible D gene (6 bases). The TCR originated in a man aged 35-49 years with acute or convalescent COVID-19. The CDR3 DNA sequence: TGTGCCAGCAGCTCCAAGGGGGACGCAGATACGCAGTATTTT. Encoded protein: CASSSKGDADTQYF.